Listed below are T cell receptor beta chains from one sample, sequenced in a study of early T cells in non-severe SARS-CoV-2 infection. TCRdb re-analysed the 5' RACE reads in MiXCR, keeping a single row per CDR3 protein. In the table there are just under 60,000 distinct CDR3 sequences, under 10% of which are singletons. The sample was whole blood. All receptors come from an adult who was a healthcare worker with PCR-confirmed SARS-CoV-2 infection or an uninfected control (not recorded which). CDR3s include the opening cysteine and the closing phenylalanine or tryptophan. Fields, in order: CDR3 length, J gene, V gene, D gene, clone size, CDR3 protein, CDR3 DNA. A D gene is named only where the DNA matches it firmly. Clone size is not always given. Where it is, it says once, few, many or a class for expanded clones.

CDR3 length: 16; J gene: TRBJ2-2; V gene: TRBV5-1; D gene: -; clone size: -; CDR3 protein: CASSLSLGMNTGELFF; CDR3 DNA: TGCGCCAGCAGCCTATCCCTGGGAATGAACACCGGGGAGCTGTTTTTT
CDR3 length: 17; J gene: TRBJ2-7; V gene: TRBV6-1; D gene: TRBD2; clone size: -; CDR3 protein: CASSERLTSVPSYEQYF; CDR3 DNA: TGTGCCAGCAGTGAGCGACTGACTAGCGTACCCTCCTACGAGCAGTACTTC
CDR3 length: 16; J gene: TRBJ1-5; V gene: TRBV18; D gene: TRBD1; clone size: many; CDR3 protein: CASSPGQGSGSQPQHF; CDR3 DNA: TGTGCCAGCTCACCCGGACAGGGGTCAGGAAGCCAGCCCCAGCATTTT
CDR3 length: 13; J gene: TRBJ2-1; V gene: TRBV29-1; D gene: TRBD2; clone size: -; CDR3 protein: CSSPGLAEGGQFF; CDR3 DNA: TGCAGCTCGCCGGGACTAGCGGAGGGGGGGCAGTTCTTC
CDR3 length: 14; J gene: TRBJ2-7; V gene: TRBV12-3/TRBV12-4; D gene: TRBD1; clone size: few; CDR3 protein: CASSLAGTGNGQYF; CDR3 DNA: TGTGCCAGCAGTTTAGCCGGGACAGGCAACGGGCAGTACTTC
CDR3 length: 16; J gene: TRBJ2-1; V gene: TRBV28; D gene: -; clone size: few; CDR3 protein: CASSSPDSSSYNEQFF; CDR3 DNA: TGTGCCAGCAGTTCCCCGGACAGCAGCTCCTACAATGAGCAGTTCTTC
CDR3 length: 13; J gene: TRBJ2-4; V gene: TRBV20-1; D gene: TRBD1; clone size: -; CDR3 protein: CSAEKGQVDIQYF; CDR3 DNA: TGCAGTGCCGAAAAGGGACAGGTGGACATTCAGTACTTC
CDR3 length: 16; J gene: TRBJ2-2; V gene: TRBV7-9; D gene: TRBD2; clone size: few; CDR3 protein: CASSLSLAGLTGELFF; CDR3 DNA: TGTGCCAGCAGCTTAAGCCTAGCGGGCCTCACCGGGGAGCTGTTTTTT
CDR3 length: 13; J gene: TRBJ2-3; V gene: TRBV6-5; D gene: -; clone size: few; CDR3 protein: CASSYLDTDTQYF; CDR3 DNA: TGTGCCAGCAGTTACCTCGACACAGATACGCAGTATTTT
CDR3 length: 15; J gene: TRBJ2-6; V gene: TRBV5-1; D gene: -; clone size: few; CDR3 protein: CASTLQGSGANVLTF; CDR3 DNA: TGCGCCAGCACTCTGCAGGGATCTGGGGCCAACGTCCTGACTTTC
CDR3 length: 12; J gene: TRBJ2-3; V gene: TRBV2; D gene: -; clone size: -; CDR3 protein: CASSEAVDTQYF; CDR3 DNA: TGTGCCAGCAGTGAAGCAGTAGATACGCAGTATTTT
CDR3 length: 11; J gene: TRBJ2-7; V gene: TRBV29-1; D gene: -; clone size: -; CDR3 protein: CSVEGGDEQYF; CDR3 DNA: TGCAGCGTTGAAGGGGGGGACGAGCAGTACTTC
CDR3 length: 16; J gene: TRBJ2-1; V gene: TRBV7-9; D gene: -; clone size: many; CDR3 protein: CASSLMGLLSYNEQFF; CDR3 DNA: TGTGCCAGCAGCCTTATGGGACTTCTCTCCTACAATGAGCAGTTCTTC
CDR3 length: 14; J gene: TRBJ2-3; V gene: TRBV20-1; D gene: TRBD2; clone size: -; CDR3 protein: CSARGGRAPDTQYF; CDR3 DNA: TGCAGTGCTAGGGGCGGGAGGGCCCCAGATACGCAGTATTTT
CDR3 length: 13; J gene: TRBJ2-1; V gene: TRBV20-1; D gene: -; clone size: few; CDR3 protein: CSAQTDPYNEQFF; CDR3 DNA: TGCAGTGCTCAGACTGACCCGTACAATGAGCAGTTCTTC
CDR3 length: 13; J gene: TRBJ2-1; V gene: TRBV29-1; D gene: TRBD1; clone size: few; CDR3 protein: CSIGTGGYNEQFF; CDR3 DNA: TGCAGCATTGGGACAGGGGGCTACAATGAGCAGTTCTTC
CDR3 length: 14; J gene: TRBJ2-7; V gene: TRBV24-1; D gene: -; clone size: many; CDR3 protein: CAASRDKTSYEQYF; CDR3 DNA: TGTGCCGCGTCCCGGGACAAGACATCCTACGAGCAGTACTTC
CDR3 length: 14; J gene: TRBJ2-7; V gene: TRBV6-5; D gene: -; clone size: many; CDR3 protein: CASSYQSSWYEQYF; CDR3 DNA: TGTGCCAGCAGTTACCAGTCTAGCTGGTACGAGCAGTACTTC
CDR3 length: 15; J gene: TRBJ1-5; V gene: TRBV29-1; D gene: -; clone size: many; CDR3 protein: CSVALSTDPNQPQHF; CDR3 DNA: TGCAGCGTTGCCCTCTCGACAGACCCCAATCAGCCCCAGCATTTT
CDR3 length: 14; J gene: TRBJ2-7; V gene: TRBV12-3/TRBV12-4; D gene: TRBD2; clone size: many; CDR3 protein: CASSAGVPSYEQYF; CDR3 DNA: TGTGCCAGCAGTGCGGGGGTTCCCTCCTACGAGCAGTACTTC
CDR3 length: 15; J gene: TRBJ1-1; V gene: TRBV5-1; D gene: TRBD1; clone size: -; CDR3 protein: CASSLGQGAYTEAFF; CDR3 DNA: TGCGCCAGCAGCTTGGGGCAGGGGGCTTACACTGAAGCTTTCTTT
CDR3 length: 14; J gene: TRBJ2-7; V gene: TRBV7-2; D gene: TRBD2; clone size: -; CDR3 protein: CASSPSGPPYEQYF; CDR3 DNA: TGTGCCAGCAGCCCTAGCGGTCCTCCCTACGAGCAGTACTTC
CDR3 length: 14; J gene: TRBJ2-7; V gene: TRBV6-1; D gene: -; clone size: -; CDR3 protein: CASSADRRIYEQYF; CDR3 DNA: TGTGCCAGCAGTGCTGATAGGAGAATCTACGAGCAGTACTTC
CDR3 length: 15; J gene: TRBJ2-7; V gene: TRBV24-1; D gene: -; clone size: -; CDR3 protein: CARPPTGHTPYEQYF; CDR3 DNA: TGTGCCCGCCCGCCCACGGGACACACACCCTACGAGCAGTACTTC
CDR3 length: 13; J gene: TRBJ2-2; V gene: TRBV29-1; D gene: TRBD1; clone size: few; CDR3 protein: CSVRTGNTGELFF; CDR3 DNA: TGCAGCGTAAGGACAGGGAACACCGGGGAGCTGTTTTTT
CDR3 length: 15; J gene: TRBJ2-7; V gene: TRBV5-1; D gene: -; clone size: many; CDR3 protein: CASSFPGQSAYEQYF; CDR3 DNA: TGCGCCAGCAGCTTCCCCGGACAGTCAGCCTACGAGCAGTACTTC
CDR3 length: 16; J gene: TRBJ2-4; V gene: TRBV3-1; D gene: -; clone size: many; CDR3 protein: CASSQEVGVVTNIQYF; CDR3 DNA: TGTGCCAGCAGCCAAGAGGTCGGGGTGGTAACCAACATTCAGTACTTC
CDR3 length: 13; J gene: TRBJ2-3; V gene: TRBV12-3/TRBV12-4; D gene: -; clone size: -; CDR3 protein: CANSRQLGDTQYF; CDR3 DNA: TGTGCCAACAGTAGACAGCTGGGAGATACGCAGTATTTT
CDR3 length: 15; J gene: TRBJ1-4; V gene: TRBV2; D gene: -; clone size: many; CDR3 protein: CASSEAPWDDEKLFF; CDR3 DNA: TGTGCCAGCAGTGAAGCCCCTTGGGACGATGAAAAACTGTTTTTT
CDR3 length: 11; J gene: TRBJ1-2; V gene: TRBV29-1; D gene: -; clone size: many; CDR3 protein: CSAGTVYGYTF; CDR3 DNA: TGCAGCGCGGGCACAGTCTATGGCTACACCTTC
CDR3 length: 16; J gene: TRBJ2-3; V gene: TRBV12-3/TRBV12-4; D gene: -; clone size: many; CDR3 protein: CASSLALGGSTDTQYF; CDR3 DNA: TGTGCCAGCAGTTTAGCGCTCGGCGGGAGCACAGATACGCAGTATTTT
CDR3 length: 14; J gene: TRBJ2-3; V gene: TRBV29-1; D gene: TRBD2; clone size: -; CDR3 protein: CSVPLAGNTDTQYF; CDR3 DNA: TGCAGCGTTCCCCTAGCGGGAAACACAGATACGCAGTATTTT
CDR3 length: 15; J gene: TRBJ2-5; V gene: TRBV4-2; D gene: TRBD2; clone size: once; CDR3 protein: CASSRGLAGKETQYF; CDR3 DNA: TGTGCCAGCAGCCGAGGACTAGCGGGGAAAGAGACCCAGTACTTC
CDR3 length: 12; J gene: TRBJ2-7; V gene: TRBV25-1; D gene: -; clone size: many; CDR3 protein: CASSRGFYEQYF; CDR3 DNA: TGTGCCAGCAGTAGGGGTTTCTACGAGCAGTACTTC
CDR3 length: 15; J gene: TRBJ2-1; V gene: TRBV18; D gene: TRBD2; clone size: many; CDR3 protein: CASSLGLAGDNEQFF; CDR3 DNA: TGTGCCAGCTCACTTGGACTAGCGGGGGACAATGAGCAGTTCTTC
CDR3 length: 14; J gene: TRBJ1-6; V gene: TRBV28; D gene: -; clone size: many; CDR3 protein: CASSRGEENSPLHF; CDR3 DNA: TGTGCCAGCTCCCGCGGGGAAGAGAATTCACCCCTCCACTTT
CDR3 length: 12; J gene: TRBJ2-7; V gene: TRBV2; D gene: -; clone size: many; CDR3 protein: CASSVGQGALHF; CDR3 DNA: -